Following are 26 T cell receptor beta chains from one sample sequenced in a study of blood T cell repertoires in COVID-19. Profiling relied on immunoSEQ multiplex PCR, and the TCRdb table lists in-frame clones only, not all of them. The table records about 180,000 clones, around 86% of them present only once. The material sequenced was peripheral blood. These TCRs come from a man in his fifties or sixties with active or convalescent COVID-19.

The CDR3 DNA reads TGTGCCAGCTCACCGACAGTTCTCTATGGCTACACCTTC. Encoded protein: CASSPTVLYGYTF. This chain links TRBV18 with TRBJ1-2; TRBD1 is a possible D gene (5 bases). V was cut by 3 bases and J by 4 bases, with 9 bases left in between. This CDR3 has 13 amino acids. Per germline, CDR1 KGHSH and CDR2 LQKENI.

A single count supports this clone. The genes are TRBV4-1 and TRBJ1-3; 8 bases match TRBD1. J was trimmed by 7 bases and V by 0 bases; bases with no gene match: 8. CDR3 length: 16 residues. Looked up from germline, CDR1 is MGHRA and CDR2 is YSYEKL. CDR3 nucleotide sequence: TGCGCCAGCAGCCAAGACTTGGGACAGGTCCGGAACACCATATATTTT. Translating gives CASSQDLGQVRNTIYF.

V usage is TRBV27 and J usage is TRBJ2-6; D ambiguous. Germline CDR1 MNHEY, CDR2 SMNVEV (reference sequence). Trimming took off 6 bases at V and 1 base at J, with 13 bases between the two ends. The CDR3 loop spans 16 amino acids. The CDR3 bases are TGTGCCAGCAGCCCCACCACAGAATCTGGGGCCAACGTCCTGACTTTC. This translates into CASSPTTESGANVLTF.

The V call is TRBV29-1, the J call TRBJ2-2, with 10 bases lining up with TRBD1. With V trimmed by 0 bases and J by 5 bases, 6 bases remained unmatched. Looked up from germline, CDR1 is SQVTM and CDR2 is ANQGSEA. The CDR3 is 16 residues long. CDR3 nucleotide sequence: TGCAGCGTTGAAGACTGGAAGGGACAGGGGACCGGGGAGCTGTTTTTT. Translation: CSVEDWKGQGTGELFF.

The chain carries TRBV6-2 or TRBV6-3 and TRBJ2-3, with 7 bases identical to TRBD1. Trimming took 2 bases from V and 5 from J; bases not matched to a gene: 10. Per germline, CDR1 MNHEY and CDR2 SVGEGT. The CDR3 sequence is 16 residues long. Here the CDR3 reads CASSYPGTDVKDTQYF. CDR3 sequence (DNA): TGTGCCAGCAGTTACCCTGGGACAGACGTAAAAGATACGCAGTATTTT.

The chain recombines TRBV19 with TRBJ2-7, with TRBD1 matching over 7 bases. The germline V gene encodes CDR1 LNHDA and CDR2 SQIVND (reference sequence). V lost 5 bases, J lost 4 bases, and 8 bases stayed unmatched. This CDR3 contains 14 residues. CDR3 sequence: CASSSGTALYEQYF. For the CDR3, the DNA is TGTGCCAGTAGTTCCGGGACAGCCTTATACGAGCAGTACTTC.

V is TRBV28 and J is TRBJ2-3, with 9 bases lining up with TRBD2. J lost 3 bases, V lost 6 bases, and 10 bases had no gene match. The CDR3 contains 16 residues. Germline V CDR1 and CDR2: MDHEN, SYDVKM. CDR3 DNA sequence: TGTGCCAGCAGGAGCCTCGGGCGGGGGGGGACAGATACGCAGTATTTT. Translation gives CASRSLGRGGTDTQYF.

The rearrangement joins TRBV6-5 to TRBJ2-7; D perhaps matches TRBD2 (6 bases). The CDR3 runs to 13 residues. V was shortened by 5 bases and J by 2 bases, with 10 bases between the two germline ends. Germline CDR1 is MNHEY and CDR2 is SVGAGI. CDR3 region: CASSPGGTYEQYF. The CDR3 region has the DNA TGTGCCAGCAGTCCCGGGGGTACCTACGAGCAGTACTTC.

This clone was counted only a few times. The CDR3 sequence: CASSQSGGGTVASPLHF. CDR3 in DNA: TGCGCCAGCAGCCAATCCGGGGGCGGGACAGTGGCTTCACCCCTCCACTTT. V is TRBV4-1 and J is TRBJ1-6, with 7 nucleotides matching TRBD1. The CDR3 loop spans 17 amino acids. Trimming cost V 2 bases and J 9 bases; bases outside gene matches: 13. The V gene's germline CDR1 is MGHRA and CDR2 YSYEKL.

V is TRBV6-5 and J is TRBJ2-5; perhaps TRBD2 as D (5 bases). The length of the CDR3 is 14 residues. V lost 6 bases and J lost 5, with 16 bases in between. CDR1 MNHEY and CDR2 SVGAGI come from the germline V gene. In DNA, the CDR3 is TGTGCCAGCAGAGGAGGACGGTTTCAGGAGACCCAGTACTTC. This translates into CASRGGRFQETQYF.

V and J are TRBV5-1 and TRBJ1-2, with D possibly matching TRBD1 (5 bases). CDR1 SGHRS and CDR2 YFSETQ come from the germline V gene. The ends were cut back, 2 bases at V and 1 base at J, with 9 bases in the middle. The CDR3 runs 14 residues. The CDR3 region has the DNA TGCGCCAGCAGCTTATCACAGGTTAACTATGGCTACACCTTC. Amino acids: CASSLSQVNYGYTF.

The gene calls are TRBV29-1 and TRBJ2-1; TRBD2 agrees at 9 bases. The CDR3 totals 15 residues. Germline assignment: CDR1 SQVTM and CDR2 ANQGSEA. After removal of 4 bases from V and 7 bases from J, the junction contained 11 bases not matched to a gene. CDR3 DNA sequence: TGCAGCGTTGGGGTGATGGGCGGGGGGGCGAATGAGCAGTTCTTC. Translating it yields CSVGVMGGGANEQFF.

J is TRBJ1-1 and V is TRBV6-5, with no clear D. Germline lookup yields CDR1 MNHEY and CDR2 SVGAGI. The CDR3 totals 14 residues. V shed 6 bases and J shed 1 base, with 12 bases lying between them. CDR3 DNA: TGTGCCAGCAGCCCAAGCGGGCCGAACACTGAAGCTTTCTTT. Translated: CASSPSGPNTEAFF.

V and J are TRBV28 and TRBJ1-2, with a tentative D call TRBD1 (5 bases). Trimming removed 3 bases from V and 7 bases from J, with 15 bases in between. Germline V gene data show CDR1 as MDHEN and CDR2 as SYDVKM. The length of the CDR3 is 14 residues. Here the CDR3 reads CASSFGGSGFGYTF. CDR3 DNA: TGTGCCAGCAGTTTTGGGGGGTCGGGGTTTGGCTACACCTTC.

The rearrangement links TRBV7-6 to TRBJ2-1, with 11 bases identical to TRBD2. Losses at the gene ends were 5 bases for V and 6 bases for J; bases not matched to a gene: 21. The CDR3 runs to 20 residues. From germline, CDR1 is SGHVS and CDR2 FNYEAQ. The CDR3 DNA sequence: TGTGCCAGCAGCCCCCAAGATTTAGCGGGAGGGAGGGGTTCTGGCAATGAGCAGTTCTTC. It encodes CASSPQDLAGGRGSGNEQFF.

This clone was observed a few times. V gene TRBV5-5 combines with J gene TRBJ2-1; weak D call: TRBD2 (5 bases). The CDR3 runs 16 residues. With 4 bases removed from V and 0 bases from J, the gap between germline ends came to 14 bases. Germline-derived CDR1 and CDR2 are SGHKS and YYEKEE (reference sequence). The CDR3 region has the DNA TGTGCCAGCAGCCAGGAGGACGGCAGCTCCTACAATGAGCAGTTCTTC. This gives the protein CASSQEDGSSYNEQFF.

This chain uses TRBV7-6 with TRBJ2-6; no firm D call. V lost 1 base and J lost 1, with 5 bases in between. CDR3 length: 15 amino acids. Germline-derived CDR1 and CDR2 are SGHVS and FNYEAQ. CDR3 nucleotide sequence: TGTGCCAGCAGCTTAGGGGCGTCTGGGGCCAACGTCCTGACTTTC. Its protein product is CASSLGASGANVLTF.

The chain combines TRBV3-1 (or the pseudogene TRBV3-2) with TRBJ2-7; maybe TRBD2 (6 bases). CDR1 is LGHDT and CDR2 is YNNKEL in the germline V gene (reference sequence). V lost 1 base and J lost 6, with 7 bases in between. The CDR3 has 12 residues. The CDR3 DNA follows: TGTGCCAGCAGCCAAGCCGGGGGCGAGCAGTACTTC. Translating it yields CASSQAGGEQYF.

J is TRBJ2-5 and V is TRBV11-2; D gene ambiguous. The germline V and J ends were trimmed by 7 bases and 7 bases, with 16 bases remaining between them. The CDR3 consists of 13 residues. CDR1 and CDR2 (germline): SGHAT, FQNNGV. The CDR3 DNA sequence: TGTGCCAGCAATCCGGGTATGAGTGCGACCCAGTACTTC. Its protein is CASNPGMSATQYF.

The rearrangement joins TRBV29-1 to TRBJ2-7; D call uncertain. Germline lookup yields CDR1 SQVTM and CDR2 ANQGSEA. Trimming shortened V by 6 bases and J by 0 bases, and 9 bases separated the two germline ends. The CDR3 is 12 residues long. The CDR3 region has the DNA TGCAGCGTGAAAACGAGCTCCTACGAGCAGTACTTC. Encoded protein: CSVKTSSYEQYF.

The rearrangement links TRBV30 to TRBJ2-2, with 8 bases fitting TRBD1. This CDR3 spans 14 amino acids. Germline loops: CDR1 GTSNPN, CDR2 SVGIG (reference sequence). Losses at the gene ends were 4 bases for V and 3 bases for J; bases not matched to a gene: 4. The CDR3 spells CAWTGTGYTGELFF. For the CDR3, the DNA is TGTGCCTGGACCGGGACAGGTTACACCGGGGAGCTGTTTTTT.

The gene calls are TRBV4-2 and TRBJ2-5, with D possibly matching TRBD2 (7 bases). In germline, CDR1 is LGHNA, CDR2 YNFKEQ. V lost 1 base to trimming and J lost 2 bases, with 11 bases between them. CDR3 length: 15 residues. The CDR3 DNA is TGTGCCAGCAGCCAAGTAGGGGGGGGTCAAGAGACCCAGTACTTC. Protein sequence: CASSQVGGGQETQYF.

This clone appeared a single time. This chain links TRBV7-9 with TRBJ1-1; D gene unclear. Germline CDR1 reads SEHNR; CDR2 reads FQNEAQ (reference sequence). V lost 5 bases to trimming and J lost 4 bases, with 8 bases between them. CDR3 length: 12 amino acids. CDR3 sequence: CASSNPGTEAFF. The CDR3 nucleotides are TGTGCCAGCAGCAACCCGGGCACTGAAGCTTTCTTT.

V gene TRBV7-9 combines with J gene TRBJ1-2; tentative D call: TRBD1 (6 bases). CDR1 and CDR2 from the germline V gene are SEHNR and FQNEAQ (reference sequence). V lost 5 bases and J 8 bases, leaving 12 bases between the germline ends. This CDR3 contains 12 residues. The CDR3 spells CASSPARGGYTF. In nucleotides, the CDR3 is TGTGCCAGCAGCCCAGCTAGGGGGGGCTACACCTTC.

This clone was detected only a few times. The CDR3 protein is CASSRGQGNSPLHF. As DNA, the CDR3 is TGTGCCAGCAGTAGGGGACAGGGCAATTCACCCCTCCACTTT. This chain connects TRBV2 to TRBJ1-6; TRBD1 matches 9 bases. CDR3 length equals 14 residues. Germline V lookup: CDR1 SNHLY, CDR2 FYNNEI. V lost 5 bases and J lost 7; bases outside the gene matches: 3. Full variable domain (rest looked up from reference TRBV2 and TRBJ1-6): EPEVTQTPSHQVTQMGQEVILRCVPISNHLYFYWYRQILGQKVEFLVSFYNNEISEKSEIFDDQFSVERPDGSNFTLKIRSTKLEDSAMYFCASSRGQGNSPLHFGNGTRLTVT.

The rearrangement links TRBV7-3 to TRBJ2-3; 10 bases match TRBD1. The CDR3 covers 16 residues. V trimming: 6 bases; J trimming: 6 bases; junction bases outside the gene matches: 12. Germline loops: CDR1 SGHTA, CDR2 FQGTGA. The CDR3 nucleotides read TGTGCCAGCAGTTCGACCGGGACAGGGGTATCGGATACGCAGTATTTT. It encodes CASSSTGTGVSDTQYF.